The rows below give T cell receptor beta chains drawn from one sample of a study of T cells in Graves' hyperthyroidism and ophthalmopathy. TCRdb fed the multiplex PCR reads into MiXCR, producing one record per CDR3 protein. The table lists approximately 420,000 distinct CDR3 sequences, 14% to 15% of them singletons, with approximately 30% in the top ten. The material sequenced was blood. These receptors all come from a woman in her 30s with Graves' hyperthyroidism. CDR3s include the opening cysteine and the closing phenylalanine or tryptophan. D genes are given only for firm matches. For some rows the clone size is stated as once, few or many, or as a class when expanded; others skip it.

size: many; length: 14; J: TRBJ1-1; V: TRBV27; D: .; CDR3: CASSLEGNPSEAFF; DNA: TGTGCCAGCAGTTTAGAGGGTAACCCGAGTGAAGCTTTCTTT
size: .; length: 16; J: TRBJ1-5; V: TRBV7-8; D: TRBD1; CDR3: CASSSYGQGGHQPQHF; DNA: TGTGCCAGCAGCTCCTACGGACAGGGAGGACATCAGCCCCAGCATTTT
size: many; length: 14; J: TRBJ2-1; V: TRBV2; D: TRBD2; CDR3: CASSGSRVSNEQFF; DNA: TGTGCCAGTAGCGGGAGTAGGGTTTCGAATGAGCAGTTCTTC
size: few; length: 11; J: TRBJ1-2; V: TRBV20-1; D: .; CDR3: CSARDSYGYTF; DNA: TGCAGTGCTAGGGACTCCTATGGCTACACCTTC
size: many; length: 14; J: TRBJ2-7; V: TRBV2; D: .; CDR3: CASTRNKISYEQYF; DNA: TGTGCCAGCACCCGCAATAAAATATCCTACGAGCAGTACTTC
size: many; length: 17; J: TRBJ2-3; V: TRBV7-2; D: .; CDR3: CASSRALLALLGDTQYF; DNA: TGTGCCAGCAGCCGAGCCCTACTAGCCCTCCTCGGTGATACGCAGTATTTT
size: few; length: 15; J: TRBJ2-1; V: TRBV20-1; D: .; CDR3: CSARDPRTPYNEQFF; DNA: TGCAGTGCTAGAGATCCCCGGACCCCCTACAATGAGCAGTTCTTC
size: few; length: 15; J: TRBJ1-1; V: TRBV10-3; D: .; CDR3: CAIRDRGGGITEAFF; DNA: TGTGCCATCAGGGACCGAGGGGGTGGGATTACTGAAGCTTTCTTT
size: .; length: 11; J: TRBJ2-7; V: TRBV14; D: .; CDR3: CASSLKYEQYF; DNA: TGTGCCAGCAGCCTGAAATACGAGCAGTACTTC
size: many; length: 11; J: TRBJ2-1; V: TRBV30; D: TRBD2; CDR3: CAWSASGVPFF; DNA: TGTGCCTGGAGTGCTAGCGGGGTTCCGTTCTTC
size: .; length: 16; J: TRBJ2-4; V: TRBV2; D: .; CDR3: CASSVEGRTIKNIQYF; DNA: TGTGCCAGCAGTGTGGAGGGGCGGACCATCAAAAACATTCAGTACTTC
size: few; length: 13; J: TRBJ2-2; V: TRBV5-4; D: .; CDR3: CASSLAWDGELFF; DNA: TGTGCCAGCAGCTTGGCGTGGGACGGGGAGCTGTTTTTT
size: few; length: 17; J: TRBJ2-1; V: TRBV30; D: TRBD2; CDR3: CAWSSGLAGGGYNEQFF; DNA: TGTGCCTGGAGTTCGGGACTAGCGGGAGGGGGTTACAATGAGCAGTTCTTC
size: many; length: 17; J: TRBJ2-5; V: TRBV18; D: TRBD2; CDR3: CASSTLPLAGVGETQYF; DNA: TGTGCCAGTTCCACACTGCCCCTAGCGGGAGTAGGGGAGACCCAGTACTTC
size: .; length: 13; J: TRBJ1-1; V: TRBV20-1; D: TRBD1; CDR3: CSARTGKNTEAFF; DNA: TGCAGTGCTCGGACAGGGAAGAACACTGAAGCTTTCTTT
size: once; length: 14; J: TRBJ2-3; V: TRBV4-1; D: .; CDR3: CASSQTYPVDTQYF; DNA: TGCGCCAGCAGCCAAACTTACCCGGTGGATACGCAGTATTTT
size: many; length: 15; J: TRBJ2-5; V: TRBV5-5; D: TRBD2; CDR3: CASSATSGSRETQYF; DNA: TGTGCCAGCAGCGCAACTAGCGGGAGTCGGGAGACCCAGTACTTC
size: .; length: 16; J: TRBJ2-2; V: TRBV7-9; D: TRBD1; CDR3: CASSLSGTGRTGELFF; DNA: TGTGCCAGCAGCCTCTCAGGGACAGGGAGGACCGGGGAGCTGTTTTTT
size: many; length: 16; J: TRBJ1-1; V: TRBV18; D: .; CDR3: CASSPPQPEGDTEAFF; DNA: TGTGCCAGCTCACCACCTCAACCGGAGGGGGACACTGAAGCTTTCTTT
size: .; length: 15; J: TRBJ2-3; V: TRBV12-3/TRBV12-4; D: .; CDR3: CASSSWAEDADTQYF; DNA: TGTGCCAGCAGTTCCTGGGCCGAAGACGCCGATACGCAGTATTTT
size: many; length: 16; J: TRBJ1-1; V: TRBV20-1; D: TRBD1; CDR3: CSARVFTTGSGTEAFF; DNA: TGCAGTGCTAGAGTATTTACGACAGGGTCTGGCACTGAAGCTTTCTTT
size: once; length: 15; J: TRBJ2-2; V: TRBV7-9; D: TRBD1; CDR3: CASSPRDRSTGELFF; DNA: TGTGCCAGCAGCCCACGGGACAGGTCCACCGGGGAGCTGTTTTTT
size: many; length: 16; J: TRBJ2-3; V: TRBV27; D: .; CDR3: CASLPRLTTSTDTQYF; DNA: TGTGCCAGCCTGCCGCGACTTACAACTAGCACAGATACGCAGTATTTT
size: few; length: 16; J: TRBJ2-7; V: TRBV18; D: TRBD2; CDR3: CASSLTSGSTYYEQYF; DNA: TGTGCCAGCTCGCTGACTAGCGGGAGCACGTACTACGAGCAGTACTTC
size: few; length: 10; J: TRBJ2-5; V: TRBV29-1; D: TRBD2; CDR3: CSGLAGTQYF; DNA: TGCAGCGGTTTAGCGGGGACCCAGTACTTC
size: .; length: 15; J: TRBJ1-2; V: TRBV10-3; D: .; CDR3: CAIRTPLYQDYGYTF; DNA: TGTGCCATCAGAACCCCACTATATCAGGACTATGGCTACACCTTC
size: many; length: 13; J: TRBJ1-1; V: TRBV28; D: .; CDR3: CASSPTWGTEAFF; DNA: TGTGCCAGCAGTCCGACCTGGGGCACTGAAGCTTTCTTT
size: many; length: 14; J: TRBJ1-1; V: TRBV5-1; D: .; CDR3: CASSRGWMNTEAFF; DNA: TGCGCCAGCAGCCGAGGGTGGATGAACACTGAAGCTTTCTTT
size: .; length: 16; J: TRBJ1-5; V: TRBV4-1; D: .; CDR3: CASSQLSGYSNQPQHF; DNA: TGCGCCAGCAGCCAACTCAGTGGTTATAGCAATCAGCCCCAGCATTTT
size: .; length: 15; J: TRBJ2-7; V: TRBV7-2; D: TRBD1; CDR3: CASSQRDSEASEQYF; DNA: TGTGCCAGCAGCCAACGGGACAGCGAAGCCTCCGAGCAGTACTTC
size: .; length: 17; J: TRBJ2-2; V: TRBV6-2/TRBV6-3; D: TRBD2; CDR3: CASSYFAGGPNTGELFF; DNA: TGTGCCAGCAGTTACTTCGCGGGAGGGCCGAACACCGGGGAGCTGTTTTTT
size: .; length: 13; J: TRBJ1-1; V: TRBV15; D: .; CDR3: CATSEGFLTEAFF; DNA: TGTGCCACCAGCGAAGGGTTCCTCACTGAAGCTTTCTTT
size: many; length: 15; J: TRBJ2-7; V: TRBV3-1; D: TRBD2; CDR3: CASSHFLAGSYEQYF; DNA: TGTGCCAGCAGCCATTTCCTAGCGGGATCCTACGAGCAGTACTTC